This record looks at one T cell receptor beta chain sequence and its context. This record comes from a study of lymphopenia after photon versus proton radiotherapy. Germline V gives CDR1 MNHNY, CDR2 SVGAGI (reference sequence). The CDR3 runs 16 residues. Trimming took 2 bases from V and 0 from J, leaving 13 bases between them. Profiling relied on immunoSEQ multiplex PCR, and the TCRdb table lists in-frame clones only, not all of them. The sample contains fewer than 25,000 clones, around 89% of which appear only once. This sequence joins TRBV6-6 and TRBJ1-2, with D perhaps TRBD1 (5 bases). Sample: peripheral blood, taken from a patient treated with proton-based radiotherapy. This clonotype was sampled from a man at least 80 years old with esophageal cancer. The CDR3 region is CASSYPRGGTNYGYTF. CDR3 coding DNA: TGTGCCAGCAGTTACCCCCGGGGGGGAACTAACTATGGCTACACCTTC.